The sequence of this TCR beta chain was determined in a study of blood T cell repertoires in COVID-19. Across the study: Spain, Italy and the United States supplied samples that represented acute and convalescent COVID-19.

To note about this clone: The sample has other DNA sequences that encode this CDR3 too.

V was cut by 0 bases and J by 0 bases, with 6 bases left in between. CDR1 and CDR2 from the germline V gene are LGHNA and YSLEER. This CDR3 spans 15 amino acids. Ages ranged from about 18 to 100 years, with residence in about 24 US areas. Allocation to cohorts depended on clinical history reported by the participants. The method was immunoSEQ multiplex PCR; TCRdb's version includes in-frame clones alone and lacks a portion of them. The table includes a few hundred thousand clones, around 90% detected once. Sequencing was done on a sample of PBMCs or T cells enriched from blood (not recorded which). The source of this sequence is a human donor in a cohort exposed to, infected with or recovered from COVID-19 (not recorded which). The donor label of this sample is uncertain. This chain uses TRBV4-3 with TRBJ1-3; D is unclear. This CDR3 is CASSQDGGSGNTIYF. The CDR3 bases are TGCGCCAGCAGCCAAGATGGCGGCTCTGGAAACACCATATATTTT.